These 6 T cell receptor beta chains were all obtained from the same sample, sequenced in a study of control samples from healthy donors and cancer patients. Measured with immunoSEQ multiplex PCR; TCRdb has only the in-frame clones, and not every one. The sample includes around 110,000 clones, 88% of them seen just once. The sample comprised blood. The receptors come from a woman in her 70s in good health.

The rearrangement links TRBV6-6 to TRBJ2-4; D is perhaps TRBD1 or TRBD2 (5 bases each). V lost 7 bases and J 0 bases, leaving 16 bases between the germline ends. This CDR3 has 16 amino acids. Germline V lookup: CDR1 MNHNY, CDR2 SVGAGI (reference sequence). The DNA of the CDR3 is TGTGCCAGCACCCTTCCCAGGGAGCTAGCCAAAAACATTCAGTACTTC. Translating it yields CASTLPRELAKNIQYF.

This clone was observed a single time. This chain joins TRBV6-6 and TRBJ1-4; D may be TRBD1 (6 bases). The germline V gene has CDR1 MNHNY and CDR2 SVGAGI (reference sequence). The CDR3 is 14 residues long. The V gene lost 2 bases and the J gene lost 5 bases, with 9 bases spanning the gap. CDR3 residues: CASSYGQRNEKLFF. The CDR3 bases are TGTGCCAGCAGTTACGGACAGAGGAATGAAAAACTGTTTTTT.

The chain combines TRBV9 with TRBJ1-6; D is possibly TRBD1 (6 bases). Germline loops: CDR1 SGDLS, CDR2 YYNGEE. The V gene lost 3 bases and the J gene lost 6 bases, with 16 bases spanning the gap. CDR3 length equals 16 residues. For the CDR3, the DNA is TGTGCCAGCAGCGCTGCGGGACAAAGTACTAATTCACCCCTCCACTTT. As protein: CASSAAGQSTNSPLHF.

The CDR3: CASSALGTVVGYGYTF. For the CDR3, the DNA is TGTGCCAGCAGCGCATTAGGGACAGTAGTCGGCTATGGCTACACCTTC. The rearrangement links TRBV5-4 to TRBJ1-2; 7 bases line up with TRBD1. In germline, CDR1 is SGHNT, CDR2 YYREEE (reference sequence). V shed 4 bases and J 4 bases; nucleotides not matched to a gene: 13. The CDR3 has 16 residues.

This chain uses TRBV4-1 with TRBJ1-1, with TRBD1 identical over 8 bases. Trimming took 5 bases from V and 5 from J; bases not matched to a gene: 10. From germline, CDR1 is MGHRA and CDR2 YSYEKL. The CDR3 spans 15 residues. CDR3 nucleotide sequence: TGCGCCAGCAGCGGAGACGGACAGGGAGGAACTGAAGCTTTCTTT. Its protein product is CASSGDGQGGTEAFF.

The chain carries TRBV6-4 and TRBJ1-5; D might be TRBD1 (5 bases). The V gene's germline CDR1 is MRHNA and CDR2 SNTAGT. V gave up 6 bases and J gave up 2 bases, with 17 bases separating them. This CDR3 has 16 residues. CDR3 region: CASRGRWGNGNQPQHF. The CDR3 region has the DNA TGTGCCAGCAGGGGGAGATGGGGGAATGGCAATCAGCCCCAGCATTTT.